This T cell receptor beta chain was identified in a study of T cell repertoires in cytomegalovirus infection. MiXCR, run by TCRdb on the reads, gives a single entry per CDR3 protein. This table has over 300,000 distinct CDR3 sequences, over 7.5% appearing once. V was cut by 7 bases and J by 0 bases, with 18 bases left in between. The CDR3 covers 15 residues. From germline, CDR1 is DFQATT and CDR2 SNEGSKA (reference sequence). Study-level results: Carriers of CMV and the relevant HLA type were discriminated by public TCR beta frequency.

Regarding this clonotype: Its matching antigen is unknown.

This rearrangement joins TRBV20-1 to TRBJ1-2, with D tentatively TRBD1 (5 bases). The TCR originated in a human donor in good health (CMV status not recorded). Some clones in this sample may be carry-over from other donors' samples. The specimen was PBMCs. The CDR3 bases are TGCAGTGGGGGGGGGGAAGGGCGGACTAACTATGGCTACACCTTC. Translating gives CSGGGEGRTNYGYTF.